This TCR beta chain was sequenced for a study of blood T cell repertoires in COVID-19. Study-wide context: Samples representing acute and convalescent COVID-19 were sourced from the United States, Italy and Spain. T cells, B-cell-depleted T cells, or PBMCs provided the cDNA or gDNA that served as material.

The germline CDR1 and CDR2 sequences are MNHEY and SMNVEV (reference sequence). The CDR3 runs to 14 residues. The V and J ends lost 6 bases and 5 bases respectively, with 17 bases between them. Authors' analysis steps: Estimation of nucleated cell counts was performed using reference gene primer amplification. Sequencing was performed with immunoSEQ multiplex PCR; in TCRdb, only in-frame clones are kept and a portion is missing. Clonal size and the V and J genes are those of that table, whereas D and trimming came from the DNA. The profile covers over 100,000 clones, with 86% appearing a single time and 10% to 12% taken by the ten largest. Followed over time, Seattle patients had been enrolled while infection was active.

The chain uses TRBV27 and TRBJ2-7, with a weak D call TRBD2 (6 bases). This clonotype was obtained from a woman aged 70-85 years with COVID-19, enrolled during active disease. Source material: peripheral blood. CDR3 sequence: CASRPEGRLNEQYF. The CDR3 DNA reads TGTGCCAGCAGACCGGAGGGACGCCTGAACGAGCAGTACTTC.